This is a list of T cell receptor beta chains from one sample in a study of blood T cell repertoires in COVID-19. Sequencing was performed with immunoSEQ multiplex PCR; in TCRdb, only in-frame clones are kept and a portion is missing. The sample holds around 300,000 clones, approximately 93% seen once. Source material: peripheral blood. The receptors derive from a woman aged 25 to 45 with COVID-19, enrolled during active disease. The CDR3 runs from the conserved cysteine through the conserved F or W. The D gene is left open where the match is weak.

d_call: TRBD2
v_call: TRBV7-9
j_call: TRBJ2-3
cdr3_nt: TGTGCCAGCAGCTTAGGGACTAGTCCTAGCACAGATACGCAGTATTTT
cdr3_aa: CASSLGTSPSTDTQYF

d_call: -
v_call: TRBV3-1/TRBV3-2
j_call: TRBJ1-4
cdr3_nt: TGTGCCAGCAGCCAATGGACTGGAGAAAAACTGTTTTTT
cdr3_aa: CASSQWTGEKLFF

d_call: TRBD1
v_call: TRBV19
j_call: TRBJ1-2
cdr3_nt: TGTGCCAGTAGTATAAAGTCAGGGGGAAACTATGGCTACACCTTC
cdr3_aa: CASSIKSGGNYGYTF

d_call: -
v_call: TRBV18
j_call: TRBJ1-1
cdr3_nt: TGTGCCAGCTCACATTCCCTTACAGAAACCTGGGACACTGAAGCTTTCTTT
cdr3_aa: CASSHSLTETWDTEAFF

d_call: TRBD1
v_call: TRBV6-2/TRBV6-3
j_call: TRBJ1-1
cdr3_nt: TGTGCCAGCAGCCGACAGGGGACTGAAGCTTTCTTT
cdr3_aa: CASSRQGTEAFF

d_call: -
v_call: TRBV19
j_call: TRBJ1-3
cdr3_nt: TGTGCCAGTAGTCTAGGACAGAACTCTGGAAACACCATATATTTT
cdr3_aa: CASSLGQNSGNTIYF

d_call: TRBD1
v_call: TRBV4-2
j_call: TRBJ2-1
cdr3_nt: TGTGCCAGCAGCCCGAGGGCCAAGGGGGCCAATGAGCAGTTCTTC
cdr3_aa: CASSPRAKGANEQFF

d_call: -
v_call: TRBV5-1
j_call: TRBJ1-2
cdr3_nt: TGCGCCAGCAGCTTGAACACCTTCTATGGCTACACCTTC
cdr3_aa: CASSLNTFYGYTF

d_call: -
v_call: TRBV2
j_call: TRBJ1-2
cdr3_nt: TGTGCCAGCAGTCTAACCGGGATAGGGGGCTACACCTTC
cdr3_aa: CASSLTGIGGYTF

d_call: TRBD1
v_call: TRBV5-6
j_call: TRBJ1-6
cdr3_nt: TGTGCCAGCAGCATCGGGGACAGGGGGAATTCACCCCTCCACTTT
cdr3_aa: CASSIGDRGNSPLHF

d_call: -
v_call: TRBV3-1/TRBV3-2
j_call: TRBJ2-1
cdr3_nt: TGTGCCAGCAGCCAATCCATTTACAATGAGCAGTTCTTC
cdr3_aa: CASSQSIYNEQFF

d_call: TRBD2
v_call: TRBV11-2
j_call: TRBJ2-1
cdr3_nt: TGTGCCAGCAGCTACCTAGCGGGAGAATTCAATGAGCAGTTCTTC
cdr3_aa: CASSYLAGEFNEQFF

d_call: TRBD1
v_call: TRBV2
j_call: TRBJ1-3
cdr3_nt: TGTGCCAGCAGTGCAACAGGGACAGCAAACTCTGGAAACACCATATATTTT
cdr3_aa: CASSATGTANSGNTIYF